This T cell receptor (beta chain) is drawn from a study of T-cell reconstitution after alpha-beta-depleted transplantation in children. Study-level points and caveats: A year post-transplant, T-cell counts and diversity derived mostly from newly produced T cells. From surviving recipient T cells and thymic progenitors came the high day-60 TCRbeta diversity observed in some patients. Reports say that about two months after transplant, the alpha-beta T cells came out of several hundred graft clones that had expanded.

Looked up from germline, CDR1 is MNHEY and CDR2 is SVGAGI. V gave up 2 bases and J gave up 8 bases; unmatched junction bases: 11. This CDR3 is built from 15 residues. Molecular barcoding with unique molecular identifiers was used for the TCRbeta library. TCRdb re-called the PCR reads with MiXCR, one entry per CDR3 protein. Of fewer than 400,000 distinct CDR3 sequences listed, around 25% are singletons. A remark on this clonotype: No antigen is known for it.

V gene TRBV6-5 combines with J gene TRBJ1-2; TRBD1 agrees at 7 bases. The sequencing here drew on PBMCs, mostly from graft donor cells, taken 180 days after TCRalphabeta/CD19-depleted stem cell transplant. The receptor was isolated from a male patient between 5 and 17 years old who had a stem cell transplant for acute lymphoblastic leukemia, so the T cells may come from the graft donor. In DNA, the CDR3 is TGTGCCAGCAGTTACAATGGACAGGCGCTCGGGGGCTACACCTTC. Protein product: CASSYNGQALGGYTF.